This TCR beta chain originates from a study of T cell repertoires in cytomegalovirus infection. Study-wide background: Recently identified HLA-C-restricted CMV epitopes were among the peptides used. CMV infection and matching HLA type were both indicated by public TCR beta signatures.

Germline V gives CDR1 SGHVS, CDR2 FNYEAQ. V shed 5 bases and J shed 9 bases, with 11 bases lying between them. The CDR3 extends over 12 amino acids. About this clonotype itself: Its cognate antigen is unknown.

TCRdb re-derived calls from the reads in MiXCR, one entry per CDR3 protein. The profile shows some 800,000 distinct CDR3 sequences, around 29% of them singletons. The chain employs TRBV7-6 and TRBJ2-1; tentatively, D is TRBD2 (5 bases). The receptor comes from a human donor in good health (CMV status not recorded). Some clones in this sample may be carry-over from other donors' samples. The specimen comprised cultured CD8+ T cells from PBMCs, sampled from culture after CMV antigen stimulation. The CDR3 DNA sequence: TGTGCCAGCAGCCTCACGGGGATTGAGCAGTTCTTC. It is translated as CASSLTGIEQFF. Full variable domain (rest looked up from reference TRBV7-6 and TRBJ2-1): GAGVSQSPRYKVTKRGQDVALRCDPISGHVSLYWYRQALGQGPEFLTYFNYEAQQDKSGLPNDRFSAERPEGSISTLTIQRTEQRDSAMYRCASSLTGIEQFFGPGTRLTVL.